This record concerns one T cell receptor (beta chain) sequence. Its cognate antigen is unknown. This CDR3 comprises 15 residues. The germline V gene encodes CDR1 SGDLS and CDR2 YYNGEE. V lost 0 bases to trimming and J lost 4 bases, with 13 bases between them. The study ran the assay at deep level. Produced via immunoSEQ multiplex PCR; TCRdb's table is partial and in-frame only. The table has about 2.1 million clones, about 92% seen once. The data were obtained in a study of shared clonotypes between healthy human individuals. Overall study results and limits: It was the non-shared clonotypes that had lower generation probabilities than clonotypes shared by all four donors. The study's rarefaction showed incomplete sorted-subset sequencing despite large depth. On the whole, naive subsets had larger estimated richness than memory subsets had.

Selected positively for CCR7 and CD45RO-negative, naive CD8 cells excluded terminally differentiated effector memory CD45RA+ cells. The sequence came from a man between 18 and 35 years old in good health. Some clones in this sample may be carry-over from other donors' samples. The sequenced sample was naive CD8+ T cells from PBMCs. The chain couples TRBV9 to TRBJ1-1, with D maybe TRBD1 (5 bases). DNA of the CDR3: TGTGCCAGCAGCGTAGCTCTGGGGACTTCCACTGAAGCTTTCTTT. Its protein product is CASSVALGTSTEAFF.